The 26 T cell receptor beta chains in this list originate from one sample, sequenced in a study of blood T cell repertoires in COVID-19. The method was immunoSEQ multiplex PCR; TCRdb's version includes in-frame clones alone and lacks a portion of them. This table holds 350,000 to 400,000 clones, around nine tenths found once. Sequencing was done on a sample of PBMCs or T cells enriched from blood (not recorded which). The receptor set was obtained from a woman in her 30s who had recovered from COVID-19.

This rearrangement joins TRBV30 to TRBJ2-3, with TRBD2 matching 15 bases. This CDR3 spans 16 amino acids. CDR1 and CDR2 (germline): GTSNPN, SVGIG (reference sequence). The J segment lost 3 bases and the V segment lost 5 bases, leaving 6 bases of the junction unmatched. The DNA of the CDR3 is TGTGCCTGGGATGTAGGGACTAGCGGGGGGACAGATACGCAGTATTTT. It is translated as CAWDVGTSGGTDTQYF.

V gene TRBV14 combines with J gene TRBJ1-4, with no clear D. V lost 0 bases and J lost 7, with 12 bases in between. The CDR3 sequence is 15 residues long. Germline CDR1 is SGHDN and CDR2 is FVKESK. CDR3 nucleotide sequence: TGTGCCAGCAGCCAAGACAGCCACCGAGGTGAAAAACTGTTTTTT. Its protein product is CASSQDSHRGEKLFF.

Written as DNA, the CDR3 is TGTGCCAGCTCAATCGACAGGGGGGCAAACTATGGCTACACCTTC. This encodes CASSIDRGANYGYTF. The chain couples TRBV18 to TRBJ1-2, with 9 nucleotides matching TRBD1. The CDR3 contains 15 residues. With V trimmed by 5 bases and J by 2 bases, 6 bases remained unmatched. In germline, CDR1 is KGHSH, CDR2 LQKENI.

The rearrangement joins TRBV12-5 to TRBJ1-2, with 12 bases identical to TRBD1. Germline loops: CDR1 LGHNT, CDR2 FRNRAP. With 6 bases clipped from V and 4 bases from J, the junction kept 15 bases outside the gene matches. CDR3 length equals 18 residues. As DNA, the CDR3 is TGTGCTAGTGGAGCTTCAGCCGGGACAGGGGGCGCAGGCTATGGCTACACCTTC. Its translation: CASGASAGTGGAGYGYTF. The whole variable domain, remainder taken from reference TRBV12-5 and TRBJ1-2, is DARVTQTPRHKVTEMGQEVTMRCQPILGHNTVFWYRQTMMQGLELLAYFRNRAPLDDSGMPKDRFSAEMPDATLATLKIQPSEPRDSAVYFCASGASAGTGGAGYGYTFGSGTRLTVV.

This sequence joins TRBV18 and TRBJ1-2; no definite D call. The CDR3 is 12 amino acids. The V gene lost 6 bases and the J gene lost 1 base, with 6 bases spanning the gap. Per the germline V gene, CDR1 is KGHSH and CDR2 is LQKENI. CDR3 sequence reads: CASSAVNYGYTF. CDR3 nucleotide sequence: TGTGCCAGCTCCGCAGTTAACTATGGCTACACCTTC.

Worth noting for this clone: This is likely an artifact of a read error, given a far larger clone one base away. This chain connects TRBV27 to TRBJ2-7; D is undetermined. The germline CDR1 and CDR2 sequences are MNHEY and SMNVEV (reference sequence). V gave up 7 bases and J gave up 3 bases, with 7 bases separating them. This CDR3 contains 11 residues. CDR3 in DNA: TGTGCCAGCATCTCAGGCTACGAGCAGTACTTC. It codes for CASISGYEQYF.

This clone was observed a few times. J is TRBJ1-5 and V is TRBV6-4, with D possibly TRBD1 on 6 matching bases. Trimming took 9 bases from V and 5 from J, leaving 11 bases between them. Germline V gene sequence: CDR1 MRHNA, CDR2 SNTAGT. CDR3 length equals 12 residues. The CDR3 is CASEDRYQPQHF. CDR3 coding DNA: TGTGCCAGTGAAGACAGGTATCAGCCCCAGCATTTT.

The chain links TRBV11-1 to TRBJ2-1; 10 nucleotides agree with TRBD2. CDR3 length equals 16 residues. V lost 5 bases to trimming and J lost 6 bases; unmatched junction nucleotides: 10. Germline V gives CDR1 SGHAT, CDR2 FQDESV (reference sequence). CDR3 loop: CASSTILAGATNEQFF. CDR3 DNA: TGTGCCAGCAGCACCATTCTAGCGGGGGCCACCAATGAGCAGTTCTTC.

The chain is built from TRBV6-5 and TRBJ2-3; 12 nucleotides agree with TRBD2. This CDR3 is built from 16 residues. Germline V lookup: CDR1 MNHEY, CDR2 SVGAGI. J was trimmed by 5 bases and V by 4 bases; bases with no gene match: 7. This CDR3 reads CASSSYLAGGQDTQYF. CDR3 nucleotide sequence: TGTGCCAGCAGTTCCTACCTAGCGGGGGGGCAAGATACGCAGTATTTT.

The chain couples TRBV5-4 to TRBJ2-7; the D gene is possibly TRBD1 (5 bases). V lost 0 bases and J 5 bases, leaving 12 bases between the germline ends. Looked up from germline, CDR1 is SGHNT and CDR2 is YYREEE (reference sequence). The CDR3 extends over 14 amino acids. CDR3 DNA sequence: TGTGCCAGCAGCTTGGGGACACTCTATAACGAGCAGTACTTC. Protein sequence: CASSLGTLYNEQYF.

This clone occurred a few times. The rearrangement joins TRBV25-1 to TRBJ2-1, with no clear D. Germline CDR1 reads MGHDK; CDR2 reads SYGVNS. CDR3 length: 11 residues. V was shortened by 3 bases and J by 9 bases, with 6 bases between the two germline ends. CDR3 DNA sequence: TGTGCCAGCAGTGAGGGCATTGAGCAGTTCTTC. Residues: CASSEGIEQFF. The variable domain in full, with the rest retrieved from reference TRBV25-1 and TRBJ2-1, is EADIYQTPRYLVIGTGKKITLECSQTMGHDKMYWYQQDPGMELHLIHYSYGVNSTEKGDLSSESTVSRIRTEHFPLTLESARPSHTSQYLCASSEGIEQFFGPGTRLTVL.

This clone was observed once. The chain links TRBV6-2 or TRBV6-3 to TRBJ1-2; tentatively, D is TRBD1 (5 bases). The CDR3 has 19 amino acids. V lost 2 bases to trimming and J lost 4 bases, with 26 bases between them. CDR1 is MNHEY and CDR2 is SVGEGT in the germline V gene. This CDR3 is CASSYNRGREAHNRYGYTF. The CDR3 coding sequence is TGTGCCAGCAGTTACAATCGTGGCAGGGAGGCGCATAATCGCTATGGCTACACCTTC.

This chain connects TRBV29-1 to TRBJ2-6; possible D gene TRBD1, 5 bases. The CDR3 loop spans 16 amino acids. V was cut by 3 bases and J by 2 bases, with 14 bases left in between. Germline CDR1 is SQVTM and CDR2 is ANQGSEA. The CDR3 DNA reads TGCAGCGTTGATTTGGCAGGGCCGCCTGGGGCCAACGTCCTGACTTTC. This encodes CSVDLAGPPGANVLTF.

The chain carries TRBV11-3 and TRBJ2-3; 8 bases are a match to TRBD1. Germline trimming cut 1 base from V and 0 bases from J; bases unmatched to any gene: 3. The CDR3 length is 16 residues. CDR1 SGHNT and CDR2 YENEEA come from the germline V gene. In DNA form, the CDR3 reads TGTGCCAGCAGCTTAGGGGACAGGAGAAGCACAGATACGCAGTATTTT. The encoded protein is CASSLGDRRSTDTQYF. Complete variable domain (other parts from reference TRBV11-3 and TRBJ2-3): EAGVVQSPRYKIIEKKQPVAFWCNPISGHNTLYWYLQNLGQGPELLIRYENEEAVDDSQLPKDRFSAERLKGVDSTLKIQPAELGDSAVYLCASSLGDRRSTDTQYFGPGTRLTVL.

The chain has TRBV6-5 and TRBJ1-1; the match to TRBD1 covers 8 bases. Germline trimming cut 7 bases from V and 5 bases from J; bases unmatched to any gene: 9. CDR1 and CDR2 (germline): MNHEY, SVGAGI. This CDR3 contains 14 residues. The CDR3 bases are TGTGCCAGCACTACTACAGGGGGGGGGACTGAAGCTTTCTTT. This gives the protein CASTTTGGGTEAFF.

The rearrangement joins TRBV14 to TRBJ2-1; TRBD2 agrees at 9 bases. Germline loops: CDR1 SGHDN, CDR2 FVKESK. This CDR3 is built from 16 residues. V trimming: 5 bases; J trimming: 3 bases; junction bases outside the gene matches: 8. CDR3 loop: CASSVIAGADYNEQFF. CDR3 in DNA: TGTGCCAGCAGCGTAATAGCGGGGGCAGACTACAATGAGCAGTTCTTC.

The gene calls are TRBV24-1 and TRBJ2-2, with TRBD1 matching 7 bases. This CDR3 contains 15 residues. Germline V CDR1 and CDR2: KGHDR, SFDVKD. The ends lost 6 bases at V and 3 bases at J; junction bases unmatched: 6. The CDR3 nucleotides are TGTGCCACCAGTCCGCAGGGGGTTTACACCGGGGAGCTGTTTTTT. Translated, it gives CATSPQGVYTGELFF.

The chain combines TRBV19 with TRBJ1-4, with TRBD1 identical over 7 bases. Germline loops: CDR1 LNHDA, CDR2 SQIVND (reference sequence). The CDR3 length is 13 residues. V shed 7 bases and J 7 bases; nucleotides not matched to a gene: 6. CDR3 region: CASTNRGREKLFF. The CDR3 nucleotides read TGTGCCAGTACAAACAGGGGACGTGAAAAACTGTTTTTT.

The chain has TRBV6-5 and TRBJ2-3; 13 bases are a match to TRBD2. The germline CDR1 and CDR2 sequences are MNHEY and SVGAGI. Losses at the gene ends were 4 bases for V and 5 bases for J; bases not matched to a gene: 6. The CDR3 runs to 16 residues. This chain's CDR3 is CASSSLAGGHRDTQYF. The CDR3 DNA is TGTGCCAGCAGTTCACTAGCGGGGGGGCATAGAGATACGCAGTATTTT.

The CDR3 loop reads CASSLELAGTGELFF. The DNA for the CDR3 is TGTGCCAGCAGCTTGGAACTAGCGGGGACCGGGGAGCTGTTTTTT. This rearrangement joins TRBV5-4 to TRBJ2-2, with 10 bases fitting TRBD2. CDR3 length: 15 residues. Germline V gives CDR1 SGHNT, CDR2 YYREEE (reference sequence). Trimming at V came to 0 bases and at J to 5 bases, leaving 1 base not matched to a gene.

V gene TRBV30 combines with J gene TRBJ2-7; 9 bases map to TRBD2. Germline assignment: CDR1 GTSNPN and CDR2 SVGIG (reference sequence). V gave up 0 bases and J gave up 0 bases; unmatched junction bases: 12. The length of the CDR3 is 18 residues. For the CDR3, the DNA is TGTGCCTGGAGTGTACGGGGTAGCGGGAGATTTGTCTCCTACGAGCAGTACTTC. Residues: CAWSVRGSGRFVSYEQYF.

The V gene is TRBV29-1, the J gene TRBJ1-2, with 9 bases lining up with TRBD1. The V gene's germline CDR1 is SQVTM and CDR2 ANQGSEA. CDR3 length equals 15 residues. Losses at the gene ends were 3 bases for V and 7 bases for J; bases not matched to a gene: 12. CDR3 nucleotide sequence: TGCAGCGTTGACTTGGTAAGGACAGGGGCCGGTGGCTACACCTTC. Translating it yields CSVDLVRTGAGGYTF.

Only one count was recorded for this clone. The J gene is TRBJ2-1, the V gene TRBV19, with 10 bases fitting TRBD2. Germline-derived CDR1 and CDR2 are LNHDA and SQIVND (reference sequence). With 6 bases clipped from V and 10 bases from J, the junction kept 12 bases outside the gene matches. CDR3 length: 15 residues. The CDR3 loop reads CASSLGGLAPREQFF. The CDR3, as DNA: TGTGCCAGTAGCCTGGGGGGACTAGCGCCCAGGGAGCAGTTCTTC.

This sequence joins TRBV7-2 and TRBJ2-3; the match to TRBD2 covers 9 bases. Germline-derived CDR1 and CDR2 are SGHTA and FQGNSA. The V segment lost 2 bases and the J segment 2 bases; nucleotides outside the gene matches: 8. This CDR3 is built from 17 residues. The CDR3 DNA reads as TGTGCCAGCAGCTTAACGGTAGCGGGGGCCCTCACAGATACGCAGTATTTT. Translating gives CASSLTVAGALTDTQYF.

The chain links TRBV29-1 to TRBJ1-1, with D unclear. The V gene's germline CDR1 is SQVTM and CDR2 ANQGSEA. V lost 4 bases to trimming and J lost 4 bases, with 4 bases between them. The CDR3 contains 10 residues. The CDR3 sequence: CSVVSTEAFF. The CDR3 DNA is TGCAGCGTTGTTAGCACTGAAGCTTTCTTT. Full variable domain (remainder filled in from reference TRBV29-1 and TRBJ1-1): SAVISQKPSRDICQRGTSLTIQCQVDSQVTMMFWYRQQPGQSLTLIATANQGSEATYESGFVIDKFPISRPNLTFSTLTVSNMSPEDSSIYLCSVVSTEAFFGQGTRLTVV.

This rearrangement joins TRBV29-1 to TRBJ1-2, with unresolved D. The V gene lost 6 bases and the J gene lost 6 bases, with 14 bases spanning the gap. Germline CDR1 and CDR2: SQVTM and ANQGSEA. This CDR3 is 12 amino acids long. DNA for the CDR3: TGCAGCGTCTCCCCGACACTAGATGGCTACACCTTC. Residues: CSVSPTLDGYTF.